The 5 T cell receptor beta chains in this list originate from one sample, sequenced in a study of T cells in localized non-small cell lung cancer. Produced via immunoSEQ multiplex PCR; TCRdb's table is partial and in-frame only. The repertoire consists of about 57,000 clones, with roughly 90% occurring once and the leading ten covering around 20%. Sequences were derived from peripheral blood, sampled before any cancer treatment. The receptors stem from a man aged 35-69 years with stage I lung adenocarcinoma.

The chain employs TRBV10-3 and TRBJ2-7, with 10 positions matching TRBD2. CDR1 ENHRY and CDR2 SYGVKD come from the germline V gene. The CDR3 is 15 amino acids. V dropped 1 base and J dropped 4; count of bases not matched to a gene: 4. CDR3 protein: CAISELLAGDYEQYF. Here the CDR3 DNA reads TGTGCCATCAGTGAGTTGCTAGCGGGAGATTACGAGCAGTACTTC.

The chain has TRBV6-5 and TRBJ2-5, with 7 bases that match TRBD1. Trimming took 5 bases from V and 5 from J; bases not matched to a gene: 5. CDR3 length: 13 amino acids. From germline, CDR1 is MNHEY and CDR2 SVGAGI. CDR3 loop: CASSPGGIETQYF. The CDR3 bases are TGTGCCAGCAGTCCAGGGGGAATTGAGACCCAGTACTTC.

The chain recombines TRBV6-5 with TRBJ1-6; 11 bases map to TRBD1. Trimming removed 5 bases from V and 7 bases from J; junction bases left unmatched: 4. Germline-derived CDR1 and CDR2 are MNHEY and SVGAGI. CDR3 length: 15 amino acids. CDR3 amino acids: CASSPGQGANSPLHF. CDR3 sequence (DNA): TGTGCCAGCAGTCCCGGACAGGGGGCGAATTCACCCCTCCACTTT.

The chain carries TRBV5-6 and TRBJ1-2; no firm D call. The CDR3 totals 14 residues. Germline V gene data show CDR1 as SGHDT and CDR2 as YYEEEE. V lost 4 bases, J lost 4 bases, and 14 bases lay in between. The CDR3 sequence: CASSRPVGVYGYTF. The CDR3 nucleotides are TGTGCCAGCAGCCGACCGGTCGGGGTCTATGGCTACACCTTC.

CDR3 sequence reads: CASSSQTGELFF. CDR3 DNA: TGTGCCAGCAGTTCCCAGACCGGGGAGCTGTTTTTT. J is TRBJ2-2 and V is TRBV28; D not resolved. Trimming left V 4 bases short and J 5 bases short, with 5 bases between. CDR1 and CDR2 from the germline V gene are MDHEN and SYDVKM. CDR3 size: 12 residues.